The 20 T cell receptor beta chains given below trace back to one sample, sequenced in a study of shared clonotypes between healthy human individuals. Some clones are missing from TCRdb's copy, which holds only in-frame ones; the method was immunoSEQ multiplex PCR. The sample yields hundreds of thousands of clones, more than 70% seen once. The sequencing sample was made of memory CD4+ T cells sorted from blood. Subset indicated: CD45RA-negative fraction. These receptors were obtained from a woman aged 25 to 39 in good health.

V gene TRBV6-1 combines with J gene TRBJ1-2, with 9 bases identical to TRBD1. The CDR3 length is 16 residues. The ends lost 0 bases at V and 2 bases at J; junction bases unmatched: 4. Germline V gives CDR1 MNHNS, CDR2 SASEGT. The CDR3 DNA is TGTGCCAGCAGTGAAGCGGGGGACAGGGTAAACTATGGCTACACCTTC. This codes for CASSEAGDRVNYGYTF.

The chain couples TRBV19 to TRBJ2-1, with TRBD2 as a possible D gene (5 bases). The germline V gene has CDR1 LNHDA and CDR2 SQIVND (reference sequence). V was trimmed by 4 bases and J by 13 bases, leaving 20 bases between them. The CDR3 runs to 14 residues. This CDR3 is CASSRGIPAEGQFF. The CDR3 DNA reads as TGTGCCAGTAGTAGGGGTATTCCAGCGGAAGGACAGTTCTTC.

The V gene is TRBV19, the J gene TRBJ1-1; no reliable D call. V lost 5 bases, J lost 2 bases, and 9 bases lay in between. Germline V gene data show CDR1 as LNHDA and CDR2 as SQIVND (reference sequence). The CDR3 is 13 residues long. The CDR3 sequence: CASSVGRNTEAFF. The CDR3 region has the DNA TGTGCCAGTAGTGTCGGGCGCAACACTGAAGCTTTCTTT.

The genes are TRBV4-1 and TRBJ2-1; 11 bases match TRBD2. CDR1 and CDR2 from the germline V gene are MGHRA and YSYEKL. CDR3 length equals 16 residues. J lost 7 bases, V lost 3 bases, and 8 bases had no gene match. CDR3 nucleotide sequence: TGCGCCAGCAGCCACCAAACCGGGACTAGCGGTAATGAGCAGTTCTTC. It specifies CASSHQTGTSGNEQFF.

In nucleotides, the CDR3 is TGTGCCAGTAGCCGGGACAGCTCTGGAAACACCATATATTTT. Its protein product is CASSRDSSGNTIYF. This chain links TRBV19 with TRBJ1-3; 7 positions match TRBD1. This CDR3 has 14 amino acids. J lost 0 bases, V lost 6 bases, and 2 bases had no gene match. Germline V CDR1 and CDR2: LNHDA, SQIVND (reference sequence).

The J gene is TRBJ1-5, the V gene TRBV6-4; tentatively, D is TRBD1 (5 bases). Germline values: CDR1 MRHNA, CDR2 SNTAGT. Trimming pared 4 bases from V and 8 bases from J, leaving 12 bases between. CDR3 length: 13 residues. CDR3 in amino acids: CASSVSKGEPQHF. The DNA for the CDR3 is TGTGCCAGCAGTGTATCCAAAGGGGAGCCCCAGCATTTT.

V and J are TRBV5-1 and TRBJ2-1; 9 bases match TRBD2. The CDR3 extends over 15 amino acids. Trimming cost V 4 bases and J 3 bases; bases outside gene matches: 5. Germline values: CDR1 SGHRS, CDR2 YFSETQ. The CDR3 nucleotides read TGCGCCAGCAGCCACGGCGGGAGGGACTACAATGAGCAGTTCTTC. As protein: CASSHGGRDYNEQFF.

V is TRBV11-2 and J is TRBJ2-2; 7 positions match TRBD1. The CDR3 has 15 amino acids. Per the germline V gene, CDR1 is SGHAT and CDR2 is FQNNGV. V gave up 5 bases and J gave up 1 base; unmatched junction bases: 4. The chain's CDR3 is CASSKGGLNTGELFF. CDR3 in DNA: TGTGCCAGCAGCAAAGGGGGCCTGAACACCGGGGAGCTGTTTTTT.

The chain carries TRBV5-1 and TRBJ2-5, with TRBD2 identical over 8 bases. The V gene's germline CDR1 is SGHRS and CDR2 YFSETQ. Unmatched junction bases numbered 8, after V lost 4 bases and J lost 0 bases. The CDR3 totals 16 residues. CDR3 sequence reads: CASSPGSSGYQETQYF. The CDR3 nucleotides read TGCGCCAGCAGCCCCGGATCTAGCGGGTACCAAGAGACCCAGTACTTC.

The V call is TRBV11-2, the J call TRBJ2-5; D not certain. Matching the DNA end better, TRBJ2-7 makes the J call doubtful. This CDR3 spans 13 amino acids. CDR1 is SGHAT, CDR2 FQNNGV, per germline. In DNA, the CDR3 is TGTGCCAGCAGCCACATCTGGACGTACGAGCAGTACTTC. Translation: CASSHIWTYEQYF.

The genes are TRBV23-1 and TRBJ2-1; 13 positions agree with TRBD2. TRBV23-1 qualifies as an ORF whose function is uncertain. V shed 3 bases, J shed 1 base, and the junction held 18 bases outside the gene matches. The CDR3 spans 22 residues. CDR3 DNA: TGCGCCAGCAGTCACTTCAGGTTCGGGACTAGCGGGAATGTGAGGTCCTACAATGAGCAGTTCTTC. Protein sequence: CASSHFRFGTSGNVRSYNEQFF.

The rearrangement uses TRBV5-1 and TRBJ2-7, with TRBD1 as a possible D gene (6 bases). This CDR3 has 15 amino acids. V lost 6 bases, J lost 2 bases, and 18 bases lay in between. The germline V gene has CDR1 SGHRS and CDR2 YFSETQ. DNA of the CDR3: TGCGCCAGCAAAATTAAGGGGGAGTGGACCTACGAGCAGTACTTC. Amino acids: CASKIKGEWTYEQYF.

The V call is TRBV5-1, the J call TRBJ2-7; TRBD2 might be the D (5 bases). Germline CDR1 SGHRS, CDR2 YFSETQ. The CDR3 spans 13 residues. Trimming took 6 bases from V and 1 from J, leaving 11 bases between them. The CDR3 DNA is TGCGCCAGCATGGTAGCGCCTTCCTACGAGCAGTACTTC. As protein: CASMVAPSYEQYF.

V and J are TRBV25-1 and TRBJ2-7; D may match TRBD1 or TRBD2 (5 bases each). Deletions cut 10 bases from V and 1 base from J, with 17 bases between. This CDR3 comprises 14 residues. Germline loops: CDR1 MGHDK, CDR2 SYGVNS. The CDR3 reads CAIEGPPNSYEQYF. The CDR3 DNA reads as TGTGCCATTGAGGGGCCGCCTAATTCCTACGAGCAGTACTTC.

There are a few counts of this clone. The chain uses TRBV5-1 and TRBJ2-2; 11 bases agree with TRBD2. The trim removed 3 bases at V and 5 bases at J, leaving 3 bases unmatched. Per germline, CDR1 SGHRS and CDR2 YFSETQ. The CDR3 is 15 amino acids. CDR3 amino acids: CASSSGLAETGELFF. As DNA, the CDR3 is TGCGCCAGCAGCTCGGGACTAGCGGAGACCGGGGAGCTGTTTTTT.

The chain couples TRBV5-4 to TRBJ2-7; perhaps D is TRBD1 or TRBD2 (5 bases each). The germline V and J ends were trimmed by 0 bases and 2 bases, with 9 bases remaining between them. Germline V gene lookup returns CDR1 SGHNT and CDR2 YYREEE (reference sequence). CDR3 length: 14 residues. The CDR3 loop reads CASSLVGDPYEQYF. The CDR3 nucleotides are TGTGCCAGCAGCTTGGTCGGGGACCCCTACGAGCAGTACTTC.

The CDR3 DNA is TGTGCCAGCAGCCAGGGGGCCTGCGGCAATCAGCCCCAGCATTTT. This encodes CASSQGACGNQPQHF. The rearrangement joins TRBV7-3 to TRBJ1-5; 8 nucleotides agree with TRBD1. Germline CDR1 reads SGHTA; CDR2 reads FQGTGA. V lost 5 bases and J lost 2; bases outside the gene matches: 5. The CDR3 is 15 amino acids.

This chain uses TRBV10-1 with TRBJ2-5; TRBD2 agrees at 8 bases. Germline trimming cut 4 bases from V and 4 bases from J; bases unmatched to any gene: 2. Germline CDR1 is WNHNN and CDR2 is SYGVQD (reference sequence). The CDR3 length is 13 residues. For the CDR3, the DNA is TGCGCCAGCAGTGTGGCGGGAGGAGAGACCCAGTACTTC. Translated: CASSVAGGETQYF.

This clone has just one count. For the CDR3, the DNA is TGTGCCAGCAGCTTTACCAGAGGGGGCCCGACCTATGGCTACACCTTC. This translates into CASSFTRGGPTYGYTF. V is TRBV7-9 and J is TRBJ1-2; TRBD1 matches at 7 bases. Germline CDR1 SEHNR, CDR2 FQNEAQ (reference sequence). The ends lost 3 bases at V and 4 bases at J; junction bases unmatched: 11. CDR3 length: 16 residues.

The J gene is TRBJ2-5, the V gene TRBV10-1; 8 bases agree with TRBD2. CDR1 is WNHNN, CDR2 SYGVQD, per germline (reference sequence). The V and J ends lost 6 bases and 4 bases, in that order; junction bases with no gene match: 10. The CDR3 spans 15 residues. CDR3 protein: CASSSGPGLVETQYF. The DNA for the CDR3 is TGCGCCAGCAGCTCGGGACCGGGACTAGTAGAGACCCAGTACTTC.